These T cell receptor beta chains were read from a single sample in a study of Ad26.COV2.S vaccination and SARS-CoV-2 variants. The repertoire was sequenced with immunoSEQ multiplex PCR; TCRdb's copy has only in-frame clones and lacks some. The table includes around 450,000 clones, 89% detected once. This specimen consisted of peripheral blood, obtained in a trial of Ad26.COV2.S vaccine versus placebo. The source is a person between 18 and 65 years old who received the Ad26.COV2.S COVID-19 vaccine or a placebo. Each CDR3 is given with its conserved first and last residue. D genes are given only for firm matches. For some rows the clone size is stated as once, few or many, or as a class when expanded; others skip it.

abundance: NA; j_gene: TRBJ1-4; v_gene: TRBV14; d_gene: TRBD1; CDR3aa: CASRGQFGKLFF; CDR3nt: TGTGCCAGCAGGGGACAGTTCGGAAAACTGTTTTTT
abundance: NA; j_gene: TRBJ1-1; v_gene: TRBV7-3; d_gene: NA; CDR3aa: CASSLLAGVMNTEAFF; CDR3nt: TGTGCCAGCAGCTTACTGGCTGGGGTTATGAACACTGAAGCTTTCTTT
abundance: NA; j_gene: TRBJ1-2; v_gene: TRBV28; d_gene: NA; CDR3aa: CASSSNPPTYGYTF; CDR3nt: TGTGCCAGCAGTTCCAACCCGCCTACTTATGGCTACACCTTC
abundance: NA; j_gene: TRBJ1-1; v_gene: TRBV5-1; d_gene: NA; CDR3aa: CASRLTANTEAFF; CDR3nt: TGCGCCAGCAGGCTGACAGCTAACACTGAAGCTTTCTTT
abundance: few; j_gene: TRBJ2-7; v_gene: TRBV5-1; d_gene: TRBD1; CDR3aa: CASSSLGQGSSYEQYF; CDR3nt: TGCGCCAGCAGCTCGCTTGGACAGGGAAGCTCCTACGAGCAGTACTTC
abundance: NA; j_gene: TRBJ2-3; v_gene: TRBV28; d_gene: NA; CDR3aa: CASSTRTSGDTQYF; CDR3nt: TGTGCCAGCAGTACCCGAACCAGCGGGGATACGCAGTATTTT
abundance: NA; j_gene: TRBJ1-5; v_gene: TRBV12-3/TRBV12-4; d_gene: NA; CDR3aa: CASTGLLGQPQHF; CDR3nt: TGTGCCAGTACAGGGTTGCTGGGTCAGCCCCAGCATTTT
abundance: NA; j_gene: TRBJ1-2; v_gene: TRBV2; d_gene: NA; CDR3aa: CASRADLAVRGYTF; CDR3nt: TGTGCCAGCAGAGCCGATCTTGCTGTACGGGGCTACACCTTC
abundance: NA; j_gene: TRBJ2-3; v_gene: TRBV5-1; d_gene: NA; CDR3aa: CASSLGTTTGSTDTQYF; CDR3nt: TGCGCCAGCAGCTTGGGGACTACCACCGGGAGCACAGATACGCAGTATTTT
abundance: NA; j_gene: TRBJ2-6; v_gene: TRBV10-1; d_gene: NA; CDR3aa: CASIVGSGANVLTF; CDR3nt: TGCGCCAGTATAGTGGGTAGTGGGGCCAACGTCCTGACTTTC
abundance: NA; j_gene: TRBJ2-3; v_gene: TRBV18; d_gene: TRBD2; CDR3aa: CASSLWTQTSAADTQYF; CDR3nt: TGTGCCAGCTCACTCTGGACCCAGACTAGCGCCGCAGATACGCAGTATTTT
abundance: NA; j_gene: TRBJ1-2; v_gene: TRBV16; d_gene: TRBD1; CDR3aa: CASSMGTVIYRGYTF; CDR3nt: TGTGCCAGCAGCATGGGGACAGTTATTTATCGTGGCTACACCTTC
abundance: NA; j_gene: TRBJ1-2; v_gene: TRBV24-1; d_gene: TRBD1; CDR3aa: CATSDPRQGADGYTF; CDR3nt: TGTGCCACCAGTGATCCGAGACAGGGGGCAGACGGCTACACCTTC
abundance: few; j_gene: TRBJ2-7; v_gene: TRBV18; d_gene: NA; CDR3aa: CASSPLAGTLDEQYF; CDR3nt: TGTGCCAGCTCACCTCTGGCAGGGACTTTAGACGAGCAGTACTTC
abundance: NA; j_gene: TRBJ2-2; v_gene: TRBV7-2; d_gene: NA; CDR3aa: CASSPLGGWNTGELFF; CDR3nt: TGTGCCAGCAGTCCCTTAGGGGGGTGGAACACCGGGGAGCTGTTTTTT
abundance: NA; j_gene: TRBJ1-2; v_gene: TRBV9; d_gene: NA; CDR3aa: CASSVGAGNYGYTF; CDR3nt: TGTGCCAGCAGCGTAGGGGCAGGCAACTATGGCTACACCTTC
abundance: NA; j_gene: TRBJ2-5; v_gene: TRBV7-9; d_gene: TRBD1; CDR3aa: CASSPRTGGETQYF; CDR3nt: TGTGCCAGCAGCCCCAGGACAGGGGGAGAGACCCAGTACTTC
abundance: once; j_gene: TRBJ1-2; v_gene: TRBV24-1; d_gene: NA; CDR3aa: CATSDLTGLGYTF; CDR3nt: TGTGCCACCAGTGATTTGACAGGGCTCGGCTACACCTTC
abundance: NA; j_gene: TRBJ2-1; v_gene: TRBV4-1; d_gene: NA; CDR3aa: CASSQVGGRNEQFF; CDR3nt: TGCGCCAGCAGCCAAGTAGGGGGTAGAAATGAGCAGTTCTTC
abundance: once; j_gene: TRBJ2-2; v_gene: TRBV19; d_gene: NA; CDR3aa: CASSIGQSFTGELFF; CDR3nt: TGTGCCAGTAGTATAGGACAGAGTTTCACCGGGGAGCTGTTTTTT
abundance: NA; j_gene: TRBJ2-1; v_gene: TRBV5-8; d_gene: TRBD2; CDR3aa: CASSTILTSGGYNEQFF; CDR3nt: TGTGCCAGCAGCACTATATTGACTAGCGGGGGGTACAATGAGCAGTTCTTC
abundance: NA; j_gene: TRBJ2-3; v_gene: TRBV30; d_gene: NA; CDR3aa: CAVKSTDTQYF; CDR3nt: TGTGCCGTAAAATCTACAGATACGCAGTATTTT
abundance: NA; j_gene: TRBJ1-6; v_gene: TRBV18; d_gene: NA; CDR3aa: CASSPGPRDSPLHF; CDR3nt: TGTGCCAGCTCACCAGGGCCCAGGGATTCACCCCTCCACTTT
abundance: NA; j_gene: TRBJ2-1; v_gene: TRBV4-3; d_gene: TRBD1; CDR3aa: CASSQPGQGGYNEQFF; CDR3nt: TGCGCCAGCAGCCAACCTGGACAGGGGGGTTACAATGAGCAGTTCTTC
abundance: NA; j_gene: TRBJ2-7; v_gene: TRBV4-1; d_gene: NA; CDR3aa: CASSQAQGFPYEQYF; CDR3nt: TGCGCCAGCAGCCAAGCACAGGGTTTCCCCTACGAGCAGTACTTC
abundance: NA; j_gene: TRBJ2-1; v_gene: TRBV24-1; d_gene: TRBD2; CDR3aa: CATSSGLVLSYNEQFF; CDR3nt: TGTGCCACCAGCTCGGGACTAGTACTCTCCTACAATGAGCAGTTCTTC
abundance: NA; j_gene: TRBJ1-1; v_gene: TRBV6-5; d_gene: NA; CDR3aa: CASSWDRNTEAFF; CDR3nt: TGTGCCAGCAGTTGGGACCGTAACACTGAAGCTTTCTTT
abundance: NA; j_gene: TRBJ1-2; v_gene: TRBV4-1; d_gene: NA; CDR3aa: CASSQEGRANYGYTF; CDR3nt: TGCGCCAGCAGCCAAGAGGGAAGGGCTAACTATGGCTACACCTTC
abundance: NA; j_gene: TRBJ1-2; v_gene: TRBV2; d_gene: NA; CDR3aa: CASMYRDRGGYTF; CDR3nt: TGTGCCAGCATGTACAGGGATCGAGGGGGCTACACCTTC